The 26 T cell receptor beta chains below all came from one sample that was sequenced in a study of CD8 T cells in Susac syndrome. Reverse transcription of roughly 0.5 to 1 ug RNA was carried out with random hexamers. MiXCR, run by TCRdb on the immunoSEQ multiplex PCR reads, gives a single entry per CDR3 protein. The sample shows around 190,000 distinct CDR3 sequences, roughly 96% of them seen only once. The sequencing input was CD4+ T cells from PBMCs. The receptors were sampled from a human donor in good health.

V gene TRBV7-9 combines with J gene TRBJ2-2, with 9 bases lining up with TRBD2. The CDR3 loop spans 17 amino acids. The J segment lost 0 bases and the V segment lost 4 bases, leaving 6 bases of the junction unmatched. Germline CDR1 and CDR2: SEHNR and FQNEAQ (reference sequence). CDR3 in amino acids: CASSSRSGGANTGELFF. DNA for the CDR3: TGTGCCAGCAGCTCCCGTAGCGGGGGTGCGAACACCGGGGAGCTGTTTTTT.

This chain links TRBV18 with TRBJ2-1; TRBD2 matches at 13 bases. This CDR3 has 18 residues. In germline, CDR1 is KGHSH, CDR2 LQKENI. The V segment lost 4 bases and the J segment 8 bases; nucleotides outside the gene matches: 14. CDR3 protein: CASSHGLAGANNRDEQFF. CDR3 DNA sequence: TGTGCCAGCTCACATGGACTAGCGGGGGCCAATAACCGGGATGAGCAGTTCTTC.

The V gene is TRBV20-1, the J gene TRBJ2-3; TRBD1 might be the D (5 bases). The germline CDR1 and CDR2 sequences are DFQATT and SNEGSKA (reference sequence). The CDR3 totals 15 residues. Trimming cost V 8 bases and J 0 bases, with 18 bases left between them. DNA for the CDR3: TGCAGTCCTTCCAGGGCTGCCACAAGCACAGATACGCAGTATTTT. This gives the protein CSPSRAATSTDTQYF.

This clonotype was recorded only once. This CDR3 is CAWSGGQVFGNTIYF. The CDR3 DNA reads as TGTGCCTGGAGTGGGGGACAGGTTTTTGGAAACACCATATATTTT. The chain has TRBV30 and TRBJ1-3, with 8 bases identical to TRBD1. This CDR3 is built from 15 residues. Germline trimming cut 1 base from V and 3 bases from J; bases unmatched to any gene: 5. The V gene's germline CDR1 is GTSNPN and CDR2 SVGIG (reference sequence).

This clonotype was seen a single time. V and J are TRBV7-2 and TRBJ2-7; D unclear. Germline CDR1 reads SGHTA; CDR2 reads FQGNSA. V lost 5 bases and J 3 bases, leaving 11 bases between the germline ends. The CDR3 consists of 13 residues. CDR3 sequence (DNA): TGTGCCAGCAGCCCAATTTCATTCTACGAGCAGTACTTC. This encodes CASSPISFYEQYF.

The chain combines TRBV18 with TRBJ1-1; no clear D gene. Germline V CDR1 and CDR2: KGHSH, LQKENI. The CDR3 has 13 amino acids. The germline V and J ends were trimmed by 2 bases and 7 bases, with 11 bases remaining between them. The DNA for the CDR3 is TGTGCCAGCTCACCATCTACCGAGGGTGAAGCTTTCTTT. It encodes CASSPSTEGEAFF.

The chain combines TRBV3-1 with TRBJ1-1; D is unclear. The ends were cut back, 0 bases at V and 1 base at J, with 6 bases in the middle. Germline assignment: CDR1 LGHDT and CDR2 YNNKEL (reference sequence). This CDR3 region has 14 residues. The CDR3 loop is CASSQEVSNTEAFF. The CDR3, as DNA: TGTGCCAGCAGCCAAGAGGTCTCGAACACTGAAGCTTTCTTT.

The rearrangement links TRBV11-2 to TRBJ2-1; the D is unclear. V lost 0 bases to trimming and J lost 5 bases, with 5 bases between them. Germline V CDR1 and CDR2: SGHAT, FQNNGV. The CDR3 has 13 residues. CDR3 loop: CASSLDRNNEQFF. The CDR3 nucleotides are TGTGCCAGCAGCTTAGATCGGAACAATGAGCAGTTCTTC.

The V gene is TRBV15, the J gene TRBJ2-2, with a weak D call TRBD1 (5 bases). Between the trimmed V and J ends, which lost 0 bases and 6 bases, there was a span of 8 bases. Germline V lookup: CDR1 LNHNV, CDR2 YYDKDF (reference sequence). The CDR3 covers 14 residues. The CDR3 spells CATSRDRAPGELFF. The DNA for the CDR3 is TGTGCCACCAGCAGAGACAGGGCTCCCGGGGAGCTGTTTTTT.

The rearrangement uses TRBV7-9 and TRBJ1-1, with TRBD1 matching over 7 bases. The germline CDR1 and CDR2 sequences are SEHNR and FQNEAQ (reference sequence). The V gene end was trimmed by 3 bases and the J gene end by 3 bases; junction bases not matched to a gene: 7. The CDR3 is 15 amino acids. CDR3 bases: TGTGCCAGCAGCTTGGGGGACAGTGGGGACACTGAAGCTTTCTTT. It specifies CASSLGDSGDTEAFF.

This chain uses TRBV28 with TRBJ2-1; TRBD2 aligns across 14 bases. The CDR3 spans 15 residues. Germline loops: CDR1 MDHEN, CDR2 SYDVKM. With 7 bases clipped from V and 7 bases from J, the junction kept 6 bases outside the gene matches. The CDR3 loop is CASTPGLAGENEQFF. The CDR3 DNA follows: TGTGCCAGCACCCCGGGACTAGCGGGAGAGAATGAGCAGTTCTTC.

V usage is TRBV20-1 and J usage is TRBJ2-7; the match to TRBD1 covers 10 bases. Germline CDR1 and CDR2: DFQATT and SNEGSKA (reference sequence). V lost 5 bases and J lost 2; bases outside the gene matches: 12. CDR3 length: 16 amino acids. The chain's CDR3 is CSAPGQGTSGTYEQYF. DNA for the CDR3: TGCAGTGCTCCGGGACAGGGGACCTCGGGCACCTACGAGCAGTACTTC.

This clonotype was seen only once. The chain links TRBV6-5 to TRBJ2-7; TRBD1 matches 8 bases. J gave up 3 bases and V 8 bases, and 6 bases lay outside the gene matches. The CDR3 length is 13 residues. The germline V gene encodes CDR1 MNHEY and CDR2 SVGAGI. The CDR3 region has the DNA TGTGCCAGCGGGAAAGACAGGGGCTACGAGCAGTACGTC. Translation gives CASGKDRGYEQYV.

This chain connects TRBV5-1 to TRBJ1-4; no clear D. Germline V lookup: CDR1 SGHRS, CDR2 YFSETQ. The CDR3 is 15 amino acids. Between the trimmed V and J ends, which lost 1 base and 7 bases, there was a span of 14 bases. The CDR3 spells CASSLMPQAGEKLFF. DNA of the CDR3: TGCGCCAGCAGCTTGATGCCTCAGGCAGGTGAAAAACTGTTTTTT.

This clonotype was seen just once. CDR3 nucleotides: TGCGCCAGCAGCCAATCATCCAGGTTGAATAAGTTTGGGGAGACCCAGTACTTC. The encoded protein is CASSQSSRLNKFGETQYF. The V call is TRBV4-1, the J call TRBJ2-5, with D uncertain. The CDR3 is 18 amino acids. Germline V gives CDR1 MGHRA, CDR2 YSYEKL. The V end was cut by 2 bases, the J end by 5 bases, with 24 bases between.

V and J are TRBV5-1 and TRBJ1-1; D may be TRBD1 (6 bases). The germline V gene encodes CDR1 SGHRS and CDR2 YFSETQ. The CDR3 runs to 13 residues. V was trimmed by 2 bases and J by 5 bases, leaving 10 bases between them. The CDR3 region is CASSLPGETEAFF. The CDR3 nucleotides are TGCGCCAGCAGCTTACCAGGGGAAACTGAAGCTTTCTTT.

This chain uses TRBV29-1 with TRBJ2-3; no firm D call. V lost 6 bases and J 0 bases, leaving 4 bases between the germline ends. This CDR3 is 11 amino acids long. Germline V gene sequence: CDR1 SQVTM, CDR2 ANQGSEA. CDR3 DNA sequence: TGCAGCGTGATGAGCACAGATACGCAGTATTTT. Translated, it gives CSVMSTDTQYF.

This clonotype was counted once. CDR3 sequence (DNA): TGCAGCGTGTTTCTAGACGCGAACACCGGGGAGCTGTTTTTT. This gives the protein CSVFLDANTGELFF. The V call is TRBV29-1, the J call TRBJ2-2, with unresolved D. This CDR3 has 14 amino acids. CDR1 is SQVTM and CDR2 is ANQGSEA in the germline V gene. Trimming took off 6 bases at V and 0 bases at J, with 11 bases between the two ends.

The chain recombines TRBV24-1 with TRBJ2-2, with 9 nucleotides matching TRBD1. This CDR3 comprises 14 residues. V lost 9 bases and J lost 1; bases outside the gene matches: 2. Germline V lookup: CDR1 KGHDR, CDR2 SFDVKD. This chain's CDR3 is CATSGQGNTGELFF. The CDR3 bases are TGTGCCACCTCGGGACAGGGGAACACCGGGGAGCTGTTTTTT.

This sequence joins TRBV3-1 and TRBJ2-2; the D gene could be TRBD1 or TRBD2 (5 bases each). V was clipped by 4 bases and J by 2 bases, with 8 bases between them. CDR3 length: 14 residues. Germline loops: CDR1 LGHDT, CDR2 YNNKEL (reference sequence). This CDR3 is CASSPGPNTGELFF. The CDR3, as DNA: TGTGCCAGCAGCCCGGGGCCTAACACCGGGGAGCTGTTTTTT.

The chain links TRBV14 to TRBJ2-3, with TRBD2 as a possible D gene (6 bases). This CDR3 contains 11 residues. The germline V gene has CDR1 SGHDN and CDR2 FVKESK. The V gene lost 9 bases and the J gene lost 11 bases, with 15 bases spanning the gap. The CDR3 DNA reads TGTGCCAGGACCCCCCCGGGACTGCAGTATTTT. It yields the protein CARTPPGLQYF.

The gene calls are TRBV25-1 and TRBJ2-3; D gene unclear. There are 11 residues in the CDR3. CDR1 is MGHDK, CDR2 SYGVNS, per germline. The V end was cut by 4 bases, the J end by 5 bases, with 4 bases between. The CDR3 DNA is TGTGCCAGCAGTGGCGGAGATACGCAGTATTTT. It codes for CASSGGDTQYF.

The CDR3 sequence: CASSDYGSSQPQHF. The CDR3 DNA sequence: TGTGCCAGCAGTGATTACGGCTCTTCTCAGCCCCAGCATTTT. The V gene is TRBV2, the J gene TRBJ1-5; D is unclear. From germline, CDR1 is SNHLY and CDR2 FYNNEI. V gave up 3 bases and J gave up 6 bases, with 12 bases separating them. This CDR3 has 14 residues. Looking up the rest from reference TRBV2 and TRBJ1-5 gives the full variable domain: EPEVTQTPSHQVTQMGQEVILRCVPISNHLYFYWYRQILGQKVEFLVSFYNNEISEKSEIFDDQFSVERPDGSNFTLKIRSTKLEDSAMYFCASSDYGSSQPQHFGDGTRLSIL.

This CDR3 reads CASSAGGNEQFF. Here the CDR3 DNA reads TGTGCCAGCAGTGCGGGGGGCAATGAGCAGTTCTTC. V gene TRBV25-1 combines with J gene TRBJ2-1; the match to TRBD2 covers 7 bases. The germline gives CDR1 MGHDK, CDR2 SYGVNS. The CDR3 has 12 amino acids. V lost 4 bases, J lost 6 bases, and 0 bases stayed unmatched.

This sequence joins TRBV28 and TRBJ1-5; the match to TRBD1 covers 10 bases. CDR3 size: 16 residues. CDR1 and CDR2 from the germline V gene are MDHEN and SYDVKM. With 6 bases clipped from V and 1 base from J, the junction kept 6 bases outside the gene matches. For the CDR3, the DNA is TGTGCCAGCAGCGATAGACAGGGGGCCAGCAATCAGCCCCAGCATTTT. Encoded protein: CASSDRQGASNQPQHF. Full variable domain (rest looked up from reference TRBV28 and TRBJ1-5): DVKVTQSSRYLVKRTGEKVFLECVQDMDHENMFWYRQDPGLGLRLIYFSYDVKMKEKGDIPEGYSVSREKKERFSLILESASTNQTSMYLCASSDRQGASNQPQHFGDGTRLSIL.

V gene TRBV20-1 combines with J gene TRBJ1-5; D call uncertain. Per the germline V gene, CDR1 is DFQATT and CDR2 is SNEGSKA (reference sequence). Between the trimmed V and J ends, which lost 1 base and 3 bases, there was a span of 13 bases. This CDR3 is built from 15 residues. For the CDR3, the DNA is TGCAGTGCTAGAGTTGGCAGTTCTTTCAATCAGCCCCAGCATTTT. Protein: CSARVGSSFNQPQHF.